A single sample gave rise to the 5 T cell receptor beta chains below, sequenced in a study of cytomegalovirus exposure and HLA in healthy donors. Both 60 Vbeta primers and 13 Jbeta primers went into the PCR. Produced via immunoSEQ multiplex PCR; TCRdb's table is partial and in-frame only. The sample has 95,000 to 100,000 clones; 60% to 75% are singletons. Material: PBMCs. The receptor set was obtained from a man aged 45-60 years in good health and CMV-seronegative.

This sequence joins TRBV6-5 and TRBJ2-7; D might be TRBD1 (6 bases). CDR3 length: 13 amino acids. CDR1 and CDR2 from the germline V gene are MNHEY and SVGAGI. V gave up 6 bases and J gave up 2 bases, with 11 bases separating them. The CDR3 DNA is TGTGCCAGCAGCCTCAGGGGTCCCTACGAGCAGTACTTC. It translates to CASSLRGPYEQYF.

With respect to this clone: One end of the junction varies from germline; a read error may be responsible. The rearrangement links TRBV7-8 to TRBJ1-5, with 8 bases identical to TRBD1. In germline, CDR1 is SGHVS, CDR2 FQNEAQ. This CDR3 contains 18 residues. The CDR3 loop is CASSPVGTGEYSNQLQHF. As DNA, the CDR3 is TGTGCCAGCAGCCCAGTTGGGACAGGAGAGTATAGCAATCAGCTCCAGCATTTT.

The V and J genes are TRBV19 and TRBJ2-7, with 11 bases that match TRBD1. CDR1 and CDR2 from the germline V gene are LNHDA and SQIVND (reference sequence). This CDR3 has 15 amino acids. Trimming cost V 5 bases and J 3 bases; bases outside gene matches: 6. The CDR3 region is CASSSTGTGGYEQYF. DNA of the CDR3: TGTGCCAGTAGTTCCACCGGGACAGGGGGCTACGAGCAGTACTTC.

This chain uses TRBV5-1 with TRBJ2-5; 8 nucleotides agree with TRBD2. Germline CDR1 SGHRS, CDR2 YFSETQ. J lost 3 bases, V lost 0 bases, and 4 bases had no gene match. This CDR3 contains 15 residues. The CDR3 here is CASSLEGSGEETQYF. DNA of the CDR3: TGCGCCAGCAGCTTGGAGGGTAGCGGGGAAGAGACCCAGTACTTC.

The gene calls are TRBV18 and TRBJ2-3; 8 bases fit TRBD1. The junction had 13 bases not matched to a gene; V was cut back by 3 bases and J by 2 bases. There are 18 residues in the CDR3. Looked up from germline, CDR1 is KGHSH and CDR2 is LQKENI. In nucleotides, the CDR3 is TGTGCCAGCTCACCGATTTCTTCAGACAGGGGAAACACAGATACGCAGTATTTT. Protein: CASSPISSDRGNTDTQYF.